This T cell receptor (beta chain) was recovered during a study of T-cell reconstitution after alpha-beta-depleted transplantation in children. Study outcomes and limitations: Elevated TCRbeta diversity at day 60 was traced, in some patients, to surviving recipient T cells and thymic progenitors. The authors attributed T-cell counts and diversity one year after transplant mostly to newly produced T cells. Expanded graft clones, several hundred of them, were reportedly the source of alpha-beta T cells about two months after transplant.

The V end lost 5 bases, the J end lost 2 bases, and 15 bases lay between the germline ends. CDR3 size: 15 residues. Unique molecular identifiers featured in how the TCRbeta library was prepared. MiXCR, applied by TCRdb to the PCR reads, yields one record per CDR3 protein. The sample consists of some 440,000 distinct CDR3 sequences, roughly 15% of them appearing once. In its sample, this clonotype was seen a few times. Its cognate antigen is unknown. This rearrangement joins TRBV12-3 or TRBV12-4 to TRBJ2-5; D is possibly TRBD2 (6 bases). This receptor was taken from a boy under three years old who had a stem cell transplant for Wiskott-Aldrich syndrome, so the T cells may come from the graft donor. Sequencing was performed on PBMCs, mostly from graft donor cells, taken 360 days after TCRalphabeta/CD19-depleted stem cell transplant. The CDR3 nucleotides are TGTGCCAGCAGTCCCAGGACTAATAATCAAGAGACCCAGTACTTC. Translating it yields CASSPRTNNQETQYF.